A single sample is the source of the 14 T cell receptor beta chains below, sequenced in a study of T-cell memory formation after mild COVID-19. TCRdb passed the 5' RACE reads through MiXCR, listing each CDR3 protein once. Among about 340,000 distinct CDR3 sequences listed, 15% were seen once. Sequencing used PBMCs or a T cell subset sorted from them (not recorded which). These receptors came from a man younger than 35 who had mild COVID-19 (a few samples of this study predate the infection). Cell type and time point are not known.

The sample holds a few counts of this clonotype. The chain has TRBV6-2 or TRBV6-3 and TRBJ2-7; D might be TRBD1 or TRBD2, each matching 5 bases. Germline CDR1 MNHEY, CDR2 SVGEGT. CDR3 size: 14 residues. With 6 bases removed from V and 3 bases from J, the gap between germline ends came to 15 bases. The CDR3, as DNA: TGTGCCAGCAGGCGACCGGGACGGAACTACGAGCAGTACGTC. Translated: CASRRPGRNYEQYV.

The chain uses TRBV9 and TRBJ2-1, with D perhaps TRBD1 or TRBD2 (5 bases each). CDR3 length: 16 residues. Trimming shortened V by 4 bases and J by 2 bases, and 16 bases separated the two germline ends. Per germline, CDR1 SGDLS and CDR2 YYNGEE. DNA for the CDR3: TGTGCCAGCAGCCCCGTTGGGACCCGGCCCTACAATGAGCAGTTCTTC. Its translation is CASSPVGTRPYNEQFF.

The V gene is TRBV29-1, the J gene TRBJ2-5, with D perhaps matching TRBD1 (7 bases). Per the germline V gene, CDR1 is SQVTM and CDR2 is ANQGSEA. With 7 bases removed from V and 2 bases from J, the gap between germline ends came to 17 bases. This CDR3 has 14 residues. The CDR3 spells CSGCPRGDQETQYF. CDR3 sequence (DNA): TGCAGCGGCTGCCCCAGGGGGGATCAAGAGACCCAGTACTTC.

A few counts support this clonotype. V usage is TRBV27 and J usage is TRBJ1-3, with D perhaps TRBD1 (5 bases). The CDR3 consists of 13 residues. The V and J ends lost 8 bases and 4 bases respectively, with 12 bases between them. Germline V gives CDR1 MNHEY, CDR2 SMNVEV (reference sequence). CDR3 DNA sequence: TGTGCCAGCGGCCAGGGAAGAGGAAACACCATATATTTT. Its translation is CASGQGRGNTIYF.

This chain uses TRBV12-3 or TRBV12-4 with TRBJ2-3; TRBD2 matches 9 bases. V shed 6 bases, J shed 8 bases, and the junction held 12 bases outside the gene matches. The CDR3 runs 15 residues. This CDR3 reads CASSPAAGGMGTQYF. In DNA, the CDR3 is TGTGCCAGCAGCCCGGCCGCGGGGGGGATGGGTACGCAGTATTTT.

The chain carries TRBV20-1 and TRBJ2-3, with D perhaps matching TRBD1 (6 bases). The V gene's germline CDR1 is DFQATT and CDR2 SNEGSKA (reference sequence). This CDR3 spans 15 amino acids. The V end was cut by 0 bases, the J end by 6 bases, with 16 bases between. CDR3 sequence: CSARDRGIGLDTQYF. The DNA for the CDR3 is TGCAGTGCTAGAGACAGGGGAATCGGCCTGGATACGCAGTATTTT.

The rearrangement uses TRBV29-1 and TRBJ2-3, with D possibly being TRBD2 (5 bases). Germline V lookup: CDR1 SQVTM, CDR2 ANQGSEA. This CDR3 spans 15 amino acids. Trimming stripped 4 bases from V and 5 bases from J, with 19 bases between. CDR3 in DNA: TGCAGCGTTGGACTGGCTAGCTACACCCGAGATACGCAGTATTTT. Amino acids: CSVGLASYTRDTQYF.

This clonotype was recorded at least ten times. V is TRBV12-3 or TRBV12-4 and J is TRBJ2-3; maybe TRBD2 (6 bases). The CDR3 loop spans 15 amino acids. V was trimmed by 3 bases and J by 4 bases, leaving 14 bases between them. The CDR3 nucleotides are TGTGCCAGCAGTTTCCCTAGCGCGGTCGCAGATACGCAGTATTTT. Translation gives CASSFPSAVADTQYF.

In this sample, this clonotype turned up a few times. V usage is TRBV12-3 or TRBV12-4 and J usage is TRBJ2-2; 8 positions agree with TRBD1. The CDR3 length is 16 residues. V was pared by 6 bases and J by 5 bases, with 11 bases of the junction left unmatched. CDR3 DNA sequence: TGTGCCAGCAGATCCCTCAGGCAGGGGGCGACCGGGGAGCTGTTTTTT. This sequence encodes CASRSLRQGATGELFF.

This clonotype was seen more than once but under ten times. The genes are TRBV5-1 and TRBJ2-3, with D uncertain. V lost 0 bases, J lost 4 bases, and 12 bases lay in between. Germline loops: CDR1 SGHRS, CDR2 YFSETQ. The CDR3 covers 15 residues. The CDR3 region has the DNA TGCGCCAGCAGCTTGGTGGGCAGGTTGGCAGATACGCAGTATTTT. It is translated as CASSLVGRLADTQYF.

The chain is built from TRBV7-8 and TRBJ2-7; TRBD2 agrees at 7 bases. Germline V gene sequence: CDR1 SGHVS, CDR2 FQNEAQ. The CDR3 consists of 8 residues. CDR3 sequence reads: CASSSLAV. DNA for the CDR3: TGTGCCAGCAGCTCACTAGCGGTC.

This clonotype was recorded a few times. This chain joins TRBV29-1 and TRBJ1-1; D may be TRBD1 (6 bases). CDR1 is SQVTM and CDR2 is ANQGSEA in the germline V gene. Deletions cut 0 bases from V and 3 bases from J, with 8 bases between. CDR3 length: 13 residues. CDR3 sequence: CSVEEWGHTEAFF. The CDR3 coding sequence is TGCAGCGTTGAAGAGTGGGGGCACACTGAAGCTTTCTTT.

This clonotype has only a few counts. The V gene is TRBV7-6, the J gene TRBJ2-3; 9 bases are shared with TRBD2. The germline gives CDR1 SGHVS, CDR2 FNYEAQ. This CDR3 is built from 17 residues. The V segment lost 5 bases and the J segment 3 bases; nucleotides outside the gene matches: 12. DNA for the CDR3: TGTGCCAGCAGCCTCGCAACCTCTAGCGGGGAGACAGATACGCAGTATTTT. It yields the protein CASSLATSSGETDTQYF.

In its sample, this clonotype was seen many times. The chain employs TRBV5-1 and TRBJ2-1, with no clear D. The CDR3 spans 15 residues. V was trimmed by 2 bases and J by 0 bases, leaving 9 bases between them. Germline V lookup: CDR1 SGHRS, CDR2 YFSETQ. The CDR3, as DNA: TGCGCCAGCAGCTTTTACCCTAGCTCCTACAATGAGCAGTTCTTC. The encoded protein is CASSFYPSSYNEQFF.